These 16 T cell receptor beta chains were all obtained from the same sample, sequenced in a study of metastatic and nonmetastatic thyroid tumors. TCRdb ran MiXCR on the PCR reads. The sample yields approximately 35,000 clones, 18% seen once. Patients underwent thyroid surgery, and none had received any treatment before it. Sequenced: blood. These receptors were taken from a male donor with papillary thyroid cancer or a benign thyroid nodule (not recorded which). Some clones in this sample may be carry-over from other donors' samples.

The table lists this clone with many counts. CDR3 sequence reads: CASSTPPGTSNNEQFF. The CDR3 DNA sequence: TGTGCCAGTAGTACCCCCCCCGGGACTAGCAACAATGAGCAGTTCTTC. The chain links TRBV19 to TRBJ2-1; 9 positions match TRBD2. V lost 4 bases to trimming and J lost 5 bases; unmatched junction nucleotides: 9. The CDR3 runs 16 residues. Germline assignment: CDR1 LNHDA and CDR2 SQIVND (reference sequence).

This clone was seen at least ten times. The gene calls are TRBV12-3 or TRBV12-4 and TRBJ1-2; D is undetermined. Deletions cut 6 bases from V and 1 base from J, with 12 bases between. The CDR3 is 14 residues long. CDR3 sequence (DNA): TGTGCCAGCAGCCTGAACACAGTTAACTATGGCTACACCTTC. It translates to CASSLNTVNYGYTF.

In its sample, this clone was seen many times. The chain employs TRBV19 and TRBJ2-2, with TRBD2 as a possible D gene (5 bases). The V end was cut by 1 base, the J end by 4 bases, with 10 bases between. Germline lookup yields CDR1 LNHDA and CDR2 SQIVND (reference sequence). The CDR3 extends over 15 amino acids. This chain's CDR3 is CASSIGAGGTGELFF. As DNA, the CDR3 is TGTGCCAGTAGTATAGGGGCGGGCGGCACCGGGGAGCTGTTTTTT.

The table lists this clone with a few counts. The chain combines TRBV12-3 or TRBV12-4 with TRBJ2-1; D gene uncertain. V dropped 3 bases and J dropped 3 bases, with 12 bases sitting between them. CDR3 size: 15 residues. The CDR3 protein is CASSLIGENYNEQFF. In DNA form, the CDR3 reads TGTGCCAGCAGTTTGATCGGCGAGAACTACAATGAGCAGTTCTTC.

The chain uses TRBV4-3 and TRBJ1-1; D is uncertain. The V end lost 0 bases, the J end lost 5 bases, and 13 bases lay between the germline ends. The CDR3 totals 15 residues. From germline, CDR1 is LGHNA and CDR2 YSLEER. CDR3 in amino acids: CASSQDMFGRTEAFF. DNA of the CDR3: TGCGCCAGCAGCCAAGATATGTTTGGGAGGACTGAAGCTTTCTTT.

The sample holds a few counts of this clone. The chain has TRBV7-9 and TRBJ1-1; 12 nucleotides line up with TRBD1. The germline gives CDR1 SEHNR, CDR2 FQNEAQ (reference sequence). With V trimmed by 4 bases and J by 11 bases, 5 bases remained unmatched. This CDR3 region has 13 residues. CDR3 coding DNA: TGTGCCAGCAGCTCGGGACAGGGGGCATCGGCTTTCTTT. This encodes CASSSGQGASAFF.

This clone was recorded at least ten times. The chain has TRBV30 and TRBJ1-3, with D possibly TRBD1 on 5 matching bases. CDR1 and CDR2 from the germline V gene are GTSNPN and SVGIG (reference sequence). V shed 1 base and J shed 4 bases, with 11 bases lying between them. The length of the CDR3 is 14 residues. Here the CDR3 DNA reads TGTGCCTGGAGTGCCCCGGGACGCGGAAACACCATATATTTT. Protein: CAWSAPGRGNTIYF.

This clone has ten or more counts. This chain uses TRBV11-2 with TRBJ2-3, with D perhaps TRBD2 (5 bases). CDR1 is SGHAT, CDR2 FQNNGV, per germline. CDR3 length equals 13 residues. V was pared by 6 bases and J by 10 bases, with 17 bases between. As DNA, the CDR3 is TGTGCCAGCAGTCCGACTAACCCGGGGTCGCAGTATTTT. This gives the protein CASSPTNPGSQYF.

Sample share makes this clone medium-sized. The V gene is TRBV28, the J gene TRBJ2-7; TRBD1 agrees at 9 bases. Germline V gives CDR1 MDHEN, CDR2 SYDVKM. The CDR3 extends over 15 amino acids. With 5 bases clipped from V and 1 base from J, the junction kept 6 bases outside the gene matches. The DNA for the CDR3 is TGTGCCAGCAGTGCTACCGGGACAGGGTCCTACGAGCAGTACTTC. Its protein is CASSATGTGSYEQYF.

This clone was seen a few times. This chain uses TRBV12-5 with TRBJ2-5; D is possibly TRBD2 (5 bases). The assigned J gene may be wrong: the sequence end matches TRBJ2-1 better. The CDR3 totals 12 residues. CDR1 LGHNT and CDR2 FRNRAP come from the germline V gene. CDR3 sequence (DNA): TGTGCTATTTGTAATCGGGGAGCCCAGCAGTTCTTC. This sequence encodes CAICNRGAQQFF.

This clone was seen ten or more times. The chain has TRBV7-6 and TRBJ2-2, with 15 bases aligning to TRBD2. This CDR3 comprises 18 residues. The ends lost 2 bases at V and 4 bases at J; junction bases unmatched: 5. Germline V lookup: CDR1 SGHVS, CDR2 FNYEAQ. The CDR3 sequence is CASSLRTSGGAFTGELFF. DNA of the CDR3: TGTGCCAGCAGCTTAAGGACTAGCGGGGGGGCCTTCACCGGGGAGCTGTTTTTT.

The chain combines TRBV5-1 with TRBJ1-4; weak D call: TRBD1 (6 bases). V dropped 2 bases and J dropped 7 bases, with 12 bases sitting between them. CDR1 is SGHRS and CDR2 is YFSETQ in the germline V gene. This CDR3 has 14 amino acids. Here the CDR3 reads CASSFGQPSEKLFF. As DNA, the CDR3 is TGCGCCAGCAGCTTTGGACAGCCTAGTGAAAAACTGTTTTTT.

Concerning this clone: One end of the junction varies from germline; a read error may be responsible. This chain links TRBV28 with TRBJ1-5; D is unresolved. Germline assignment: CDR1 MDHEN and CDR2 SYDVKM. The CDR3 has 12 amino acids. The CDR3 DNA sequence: TGTGCCAGCATTTTACCTGGGCGGCCCCAGCATTTT. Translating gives CASILPGRPQHF.

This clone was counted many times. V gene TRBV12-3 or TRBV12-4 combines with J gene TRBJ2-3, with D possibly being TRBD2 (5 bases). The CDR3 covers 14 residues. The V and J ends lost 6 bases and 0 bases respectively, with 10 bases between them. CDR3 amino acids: CASRSGPSTDTQYF. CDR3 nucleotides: TGTGCCAGCAGGAGCGGACCTAGCACAGATACGCAGTATTTT.

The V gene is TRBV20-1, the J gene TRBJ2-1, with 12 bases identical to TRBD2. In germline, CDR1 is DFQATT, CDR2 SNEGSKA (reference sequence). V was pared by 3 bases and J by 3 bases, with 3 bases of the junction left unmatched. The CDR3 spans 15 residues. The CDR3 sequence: CSASPGLAGYNEQFF. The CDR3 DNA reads TGCAGTGCTAGTCCGGGACTAGCGGGCTACAATGAGCAGTTCTTC.

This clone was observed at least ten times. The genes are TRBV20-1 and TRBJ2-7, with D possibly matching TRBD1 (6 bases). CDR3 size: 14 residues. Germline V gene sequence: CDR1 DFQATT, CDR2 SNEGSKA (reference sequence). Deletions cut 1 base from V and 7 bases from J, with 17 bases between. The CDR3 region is CSARGDSRGREQYF. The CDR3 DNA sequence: TGCAGTGCTAGAGGTGATTCCAGGGGTAGAGAGCAGTACTTC.